A selection of T cell receptor beta chains follows, all from one sample in a study of T cell repertoires in cytomegalovirus infection. The antigens these receptors bind are not known. In TCRdb, the reads were re-called with MiXCR into one record per CDR3 protein. The table records about 51,000 distinct CDR3 sequences, roughly 20% of them present only once. Sequencing was performed on CD8+ T cells from cultured PBMCs, taken from culture after CMV antigen stimulation. The source is a human donor in good health (CMV status not recorded). Some clones in this sample may be carry-over from other donors' samples. The CDR3 runs from the conserved cysteine through the conserved F or W. A D gene is named only where the DNA matches it firmly. A clone size is listed for some rows: how often the clone was seen (once, few, many), or a class if it is expanded.

TRBV12-3/TRBV12-4	TRBJ1-1	-	-	TGTGCCAGCAGTTTAGCGGTTGGGGAAGCTTTCTTT	CASSLAVGEAFF
TRBV7-2	TRBJ2-1	-	-	TGTGCCAGCAGCTTCGGTGGCAATCCCTACAATGAGCAGTTCTTC	CASSFGGNPYNEQFF
TRBV7-2	TRBJ2-1	-	-	TGTGCCAGCAGCAGGACTGCCGGGGAGCAGTTCTTC	CASSRTAGEQFF
TRBV6-1	TRBJ2-1	-	TRBD1	TGTGCCAGCCAGGGGGCGGAATACAATGAGCAGTTCTTC	CASQGAEYNEQFF
TRBV25-1	TRBJ1-1	-	TRBD1	TGTGCCAGCAGTGAATGGGAGGGGGCGGACACTGAAGCTTTCTTT	CASSEWEGADTEAFF
TRBV7-6	TRBJ2-7	-	-	TGTGCCAGCAGCTCGGACCCGCCCGAGCAGTACTTC	CASSSDPPEQYF
TRBV7-6	TRBJ1-4	many	TRBD1	TGTGCCAGCAGCTCTCCCGGACAGGCCTACCGCAATGAAAAACTGTTTTTT	CASSSPGQAYRNEKLFF
TRBV28	TRBJ2-1	many	-	TGTGCCAGCAGTTTGATAGTTAGGGACAATGAGCAGTTCTTC	CASSLIVRDNEQFF
TRBV4-1	TRBJ2-1	-	-	TGCGCCAGCAGCCAAGTCGGGACTTCGAGCTCCTACAATGAGCAGTTCTTC	CASSQVGTSSSYNEQFF
TRBV7-8	TRBJ2-3	-	-	TGTGCCAGCAGCTTATGGGGAAGCACAGATACGCAGTATTTT	CASSLWGSTDTQYF
TRBV7-9	TRBJ1-2	many	TRBD1	TGTGCCAGCAGCTTAGGAGGGGGCTTCTCCACCTTC	CASSLGGGFSTF
TRBV7-2	TRBJ2-2	few	-	TGTGCCAGCAGATTTACGAACACCGGGGAGCTGTTTTTT	CASRFTNTGELFF
TRBV7-6	TRBJ2-5	-	TRBD2	TGTGCCAGCAGCTTAGGAGCCCTAGCGGGAGAGGTAGAGACCCAGTACTTC	CASSLGALAGEVETQYF
TRBV5-6	TRBJ2-7	few	TRBD1	TGTGCCAGCAGCTTAGGGGGACAGGGGAACTACGAGCAGTACTTC	CASSLGGQGNYEQYF
TRBV19	TRBJ2-4	few	TRBD1	TGTGCCAGTAGTATGGGACAGGGGCGAAGAGCCAAAAACATTCAGTACTTC	CASSMGQGRRAKNIQYF
TRBV7-9	TRBJ2-7	-	TRBD1	TGTGCCAGCAGCATGACAGGGCACGGGTCCTACGAGCAGTACTTC	CASSMTGHGSYEQYF
TRBV12-3/TRBV12-4	TRBJ2-5	few	-	TGTGCCAGCAGGGCTAGGGGGGCAGGCGAGACCCAGTACTTC	CASRARGAGETQYF
TRBV19	TRBJ1-1	few	-	TGTGCCAGTAGTCTGTACGACAGCATGAACACTGAAGCTTTCTTT	CASSLYDSMNTEAFF
TRBV7-9	TRBJ2-3	-	-	TGTGCCAGCAGCTTGAAACCTTCCACAGATACGCAGTATTTT	CASSLKPSTDTQYF
TRBV7-6	TRBJ1-2	-	-	TGTGCCAGCAGCTTGGACGGGGGAGACGGCTACACCTTC	CASSLDGGDGYTF